The 14 T cell receptor beta chains below were found in one sample sequenced in a study of T cells in tuberculosis. This table comes from immunoSEQ multiplex PCR, and its TCRdb copy is limited to in-frame clones, with some not included. This sample has over 20,000 clones; approximately 97% occur once, and the top ten carry 6% to 6.5%. The specimen sequenced was PBMCs. The receptors come from a donor aged 10-29 years with latent tuberculosis or without tuberculosis infection.

This rearrangement joins TRBV27 to TRBJ1-6; D is perhaps TRBD1 (5 bases). The germline V gene has CDR1 MNHEY and CDR2 SMNVEV (reference sequence). The CDR3 has 11 residues. V lost 7 bases and J 13 bases, leaving 11 bases between the germline ends. As DNA, the CDR3 is TGTGCCAGCACTCAGGGTGGGCCCCTCCACTTT. Protein: CASTQGGPLHF.

The chain joins TRBV27 to TRBJ2-7, with 8 bases aligning to TRBD1. The CDR3 covers 13 residues. CDR1 is MNHEY and CDR2 is SMNVEV in the germline V gene (reference sequence). The junction had 10 bases not matched to a gene; V was cut back by 8 bases and J by 7 bases. The CDR3 bases are TGTGCCAGCGGAGGACAGGGCCCTCTGGAGCAGTACTTC. Translating gives CASGGQGPLEQYF.

The chain uses TRBV28 and TRBJ1-1; 7 positions agree with TRBD1. V trimming: 4 bases; J trimming: 7 bases; junction bases outside the gene matches: 12. CDR1 is MDHEN and CDR2 is SYDVKM in the germline V gene. This CDR3 contains 15 residues. For the CDR3, the DNA is TGTGCCAGCAGTTCTAGGATGACTCCAGGGGGTGAAGCTTTCTTT. Translated, it gives CASSSRMTPGGEAFF.

This chain links TRBV7-3 with TRBJ1-6, with D tentatively TRBD1 (5 bases). From germline, CDR1 is SGHTA and CDR2 FQGTGA. Trimming shortened V by 1 base and J by 10 bases, and 8 bases separated the two germline ends. The CDR3 extends over 13 amino acids. The CDR3 protein is CASSLRGGSPLHF. In nucleotides, the CDR3 is TGTGCCAGCAGCTTAAGGGGGGGATCACCCCTCCACTTT.

This sequence joins TRBV5-1 and TRBJ1-2; D is unresolved. Germline CDR1 reads SGHRS; CDR2 reads YFSETQ. The CDR3 contains 12 residues. Deletions cut 0 bases from V and 6 bases from J, with 6 bases between. The CDR3 here is CASSLGGDGYTF. The CDR3 DNA sequence: TGCGCCAGCAGCTTGGGCGGGGATGGCTACACCTTC.

The chain joins TRBV7-2 to TRBJ1-1, with 10 bases aligning to TRBD1. The CDR3 is 15 residues long. V dropped 6 bases and J dropped 5; count of bases not matched to a gene: 9. CDR1 and CDR2 from the germline V gene are SGHTA and FQGNSA. CDR3 amino acids: CASSWDRGPGTEAFF. In DNA, the CDR3 is TGTGCCAGCAGTTGGGACAGGGGTCCGGGAACTGAAGCTTTCTTT.

The chain uses TRBV7-9 and TRBJ2-7; TRBD2 aligns across 7 bases. The CDR3 totals 15 residues. The germline CDR1 and CDR2 sequences are SEHNR and FQNEAQ (reference sequence). The V and J ends lost 3 bases and 2 bases, in that order; junction bases with no gene match: 7. CDR3 nucleotides: TGTGCCAGCAGCTTGGCCGGGACTACAACCTACGAGCAGTACTTC. Amino acids: CASSLAGTTTYEQYF.

This sequence joins TRBV6-1 and TRBJ2-2, with D possibly TRBD2 on 6 matching bases. V gave up 5 bases and J gave up 8 bases, with 15 bases separating them. This CDR3 region has 14 residues. The germline V gene has CDR1 MNHNS and CDR2 SASEGT. CDR3 nucleotide sequence: TGTGCCAGCAGTCCTAGCGCCATCAGAGGGGAGCTGTTTTTT. It codes for CASSPSAIRGELFF.

V and J are TRBV4-1 and TRBJ1-4; no clear D. The V gene's germline CDR1 is MGHRA and CDR2 YSYEKL. The CDR3 has 15 residues. V was cut by 0 bases and J by 4 bases, with 9 bases left in between. The CDR3 DNA reads TGCGCCAGCAGCCAAGAAGTCAGGTATAATGAAAAACTGTTTTTT. Translation gives CASSQEVRYNEKLFF.

As DNA, the CDR3 is TGTGCCAGCAGCTTGGCCGGGCAGGGTCCTGGCTACACCTTC. This gives the protein CASSLAGQGPGYTF. This chain joins TRBV5-6 and TRBJ1-2, with D tentatively TRBD1 (5 bases). The germline V and J ends were trimmed by 0 bases and 7 bases, with 13 bases remaining between them. The CDR3 has 14 amino acids. Germline CDR1 and CDR2: SGHDT and YYEEEE.

V and J are TRBV6-6 and TRBJ1-2; D not certain. The CDR3 is made up of 12 amino acids. V shed 2 bases and J shed 7 bases, with 8 bases lying between them. Per germline, CDR1 MNHNY and CDR2 SVGAGI (reference sequence). CDR3 sequence: CASSYLEGGYTF. The CDR3 DNA follows: TGTGCCAGCAGTTACCTGGAGGGTGGCTACACCTTC.

V gene TRBV27 combines with J gene TRBJ2-1; tentatively, D is TRBD1 (6 bases). CDR3 length: 14 residues. CDR1 and CDR2 (germline): MNHEY, SMNVEV (reference sequence). Trimming removed 7 bases at V and 0 bases at J, with 10 bases between. The CDR3: CASTHRASYNEQFF. CDR3 DNA sequence: TGTGCCAGCACCCACAGGGCCTCCTACAATGAGCAGTTCTTC.

The chain is built from TRBV11-2 and TRBJ2-3; tentative D call: TRBD2 (5 bases). CDR1 and CDR2 from the germline V gene are SGHAT and FQNNGV. Trimming took 2 bases from V and 4 from J, leaving 22 bases between them. The CDR3 length is 18 residues. For the CDR3, the DNA is TGTGCCAGCAGCTTATCTTCTCTTACTGGAGGTGAACCAGATACGCAGTATTTT. Amino acid sequence: CASSLSSLTGGEPDTQYF.

V gene TRBV11-2 combines with J gene TRBJ2-6, with TRBD1 matching 10 bases. From germline, CDR1 is SGHAT and CDR2 FQNNGV. CDR3 size: 17 residues. The V segment lost 5 bases and the J segment 4 bases; nucleotides outside the gene matches: 8. This CDR3 is CASSPRDRGLGANVLTF. The CDR3 bases are TGTGCCAGCAGCCCCCGGGACAGGGGACTGGGGGCCAACGTCCTGACTTTC.